This passage covers 3 T cell receptor beta chains from one sample sequenced in a study of blood T cell repertoires in COVID-19. The protocol was immunoSEQ multiplex PCR, while the TCRdb copy is restricted to in-frame clones and leaves out a portion. Among around 300,000 clones listed, roughly 86% were seen once. The sample taken for sequencing was PBMCs or T cells enriched from blood (not recorded which). The receptor set was obtained from a young woman who had recovered from COVID-19.

CDR3 DNA sequence: TGTGCCAGCAGCTTGTATTTTGGGACAGATAGCAATCAGCCCCAGCATTTT. Translation: CASSLYFGTDSNQPQHF. The gene calls are TRBV5-5 and TRBJ1-5; 7 bases map to TRBD1. Per germline, CDR1 SGHKS and CDR2 YYEKEE (reference sequence). Unmatched junction bases numbered 7, after V lost 1 base and J lost 0 bases. The CDR3 is 17 residues long.

The gene calls are TRBV9 and TRBJ1-3; D remains unclear. V lost 0 bases, J lost 4 bases, and 8 bases lay in between. From germline, CDR1 is SGDLS and CDR2 YYNGEE. There are 14 residues in the CDR3. In DNA form, the CDR3 reads TGTGCCAGCAGCGTAGCTCTACAGGGAAACACCATATATTTT. Protein product: CASSVALQGNTIYF.

This rearrangement joins TRBV5-1 to TRBJ1-6; 11 positions match TRBD1. CDR1 is SGHRS, CDR2 YFSETQ, per germline. V lost 2 bases, J lost 13 bases, and 11 bases stayed unmatched. CDR3 size: 16 residues. CDR3: CASSLTGQGGNRPLHF. CDR3 in DNA: TGCGCCAGCAGCTTAACGGGACAGGGGGGGAATAGGCCCCTCCACTTT.